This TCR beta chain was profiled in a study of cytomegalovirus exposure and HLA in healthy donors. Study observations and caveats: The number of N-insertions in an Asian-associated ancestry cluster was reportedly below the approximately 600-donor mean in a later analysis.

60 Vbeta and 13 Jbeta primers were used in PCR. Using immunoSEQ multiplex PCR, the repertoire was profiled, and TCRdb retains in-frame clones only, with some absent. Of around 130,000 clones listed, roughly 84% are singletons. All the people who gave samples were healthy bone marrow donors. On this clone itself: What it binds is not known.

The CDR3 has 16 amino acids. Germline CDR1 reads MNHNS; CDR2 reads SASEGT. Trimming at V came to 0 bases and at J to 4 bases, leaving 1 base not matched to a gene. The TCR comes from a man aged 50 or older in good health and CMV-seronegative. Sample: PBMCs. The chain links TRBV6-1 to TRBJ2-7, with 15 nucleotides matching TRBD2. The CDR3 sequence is CASSEAGTSGGYEQYF. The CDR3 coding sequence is TGTGCCAGCAGTGAAGCCGGGACTAGCGGGGGGTACGAGCAGTACTTC.